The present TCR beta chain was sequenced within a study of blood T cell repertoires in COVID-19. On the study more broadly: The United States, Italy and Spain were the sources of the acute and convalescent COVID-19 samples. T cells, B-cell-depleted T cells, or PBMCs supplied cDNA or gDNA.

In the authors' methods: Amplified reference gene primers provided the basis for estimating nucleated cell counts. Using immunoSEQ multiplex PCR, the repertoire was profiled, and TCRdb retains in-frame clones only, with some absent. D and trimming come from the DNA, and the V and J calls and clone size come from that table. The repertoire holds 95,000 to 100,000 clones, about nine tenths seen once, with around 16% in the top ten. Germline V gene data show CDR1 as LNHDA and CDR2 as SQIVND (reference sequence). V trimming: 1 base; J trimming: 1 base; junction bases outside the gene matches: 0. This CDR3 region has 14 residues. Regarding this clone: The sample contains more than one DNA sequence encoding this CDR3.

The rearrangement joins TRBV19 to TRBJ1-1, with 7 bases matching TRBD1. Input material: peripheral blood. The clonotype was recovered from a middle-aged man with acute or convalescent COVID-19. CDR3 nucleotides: TGTGCCAGTAGTATAGGACAGGGGAACACTGAAGCTTTCTTT. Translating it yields CASSIGQGNTEAFF.